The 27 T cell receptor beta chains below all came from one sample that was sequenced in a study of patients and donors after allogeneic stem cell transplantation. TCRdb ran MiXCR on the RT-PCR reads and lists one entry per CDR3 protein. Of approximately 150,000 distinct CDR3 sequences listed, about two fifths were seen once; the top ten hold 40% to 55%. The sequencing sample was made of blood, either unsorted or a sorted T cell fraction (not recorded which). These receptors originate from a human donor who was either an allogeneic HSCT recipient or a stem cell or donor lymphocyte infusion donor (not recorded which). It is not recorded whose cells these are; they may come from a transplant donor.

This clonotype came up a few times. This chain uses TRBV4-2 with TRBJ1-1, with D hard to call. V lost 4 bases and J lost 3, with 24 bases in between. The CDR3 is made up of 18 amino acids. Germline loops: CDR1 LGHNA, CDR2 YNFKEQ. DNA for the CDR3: TGTGCCAGCAGCCCACCACGGGTAGGATTAGGGAAATACACTGAAGCTTTCTTT. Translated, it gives CASSPPRVGLGKYTEAFF.

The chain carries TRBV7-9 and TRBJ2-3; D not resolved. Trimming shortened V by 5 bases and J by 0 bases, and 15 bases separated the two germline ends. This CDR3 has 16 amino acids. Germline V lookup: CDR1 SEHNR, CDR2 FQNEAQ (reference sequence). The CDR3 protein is CASSPATVPSTDTQYF. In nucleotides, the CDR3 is TGTGCCAGCAGCCCGGCCACAGTTCCTAGCACAGATACGCAGTATTTT.

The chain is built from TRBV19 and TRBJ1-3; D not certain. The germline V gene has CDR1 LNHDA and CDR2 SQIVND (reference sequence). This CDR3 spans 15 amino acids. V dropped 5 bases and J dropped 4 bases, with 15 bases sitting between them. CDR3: CASSADMGFGNTIYF. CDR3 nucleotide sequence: TGTGCCAGTAGTGCTGACATGGGCTTCGGAAACACCATATATTTT.

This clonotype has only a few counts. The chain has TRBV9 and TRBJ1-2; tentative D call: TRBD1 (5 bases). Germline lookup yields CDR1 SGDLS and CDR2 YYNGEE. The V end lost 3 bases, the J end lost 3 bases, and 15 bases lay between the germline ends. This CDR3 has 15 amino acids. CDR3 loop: CASSDRDGAYYGYTF. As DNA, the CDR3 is TGTGCCAGCAGCGATCGGGACGGCGCCTACTATGGCTACACCTTC.

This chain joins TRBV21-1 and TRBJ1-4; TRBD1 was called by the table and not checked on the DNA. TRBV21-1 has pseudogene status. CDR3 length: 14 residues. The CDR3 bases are TGTGCCACCGAGATGGACATCCTTAATGAAAAACTGTTTTTT. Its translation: CATEMDILNEKLFF.

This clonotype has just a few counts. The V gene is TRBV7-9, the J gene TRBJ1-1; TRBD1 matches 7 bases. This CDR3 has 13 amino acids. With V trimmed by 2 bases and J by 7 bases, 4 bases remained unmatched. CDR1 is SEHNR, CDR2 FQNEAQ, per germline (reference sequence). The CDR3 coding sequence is TGTGCCAGCAGCTTAACAGGGGCAGATGAAGCTTTCTTT. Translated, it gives CASSLTGADEAFF.

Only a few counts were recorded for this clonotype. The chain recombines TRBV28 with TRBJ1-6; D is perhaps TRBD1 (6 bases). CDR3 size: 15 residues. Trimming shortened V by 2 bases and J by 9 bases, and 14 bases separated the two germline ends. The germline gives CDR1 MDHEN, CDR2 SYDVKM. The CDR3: CASSLNREVTSPLHF. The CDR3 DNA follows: TGTGCCAGCAGTTTAAACAGGGAGGTAACTTCACCCCTCCACTTT.

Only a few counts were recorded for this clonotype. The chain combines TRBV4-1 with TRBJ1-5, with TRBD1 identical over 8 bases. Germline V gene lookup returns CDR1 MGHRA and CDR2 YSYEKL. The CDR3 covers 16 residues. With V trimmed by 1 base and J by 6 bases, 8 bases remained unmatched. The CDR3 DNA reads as TGCGCCAGCAGCCAAGGGGACAGGAGGTTCGGTCAGCCCCAGCATTTT. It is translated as CASSQGDRRFGQPQHF.

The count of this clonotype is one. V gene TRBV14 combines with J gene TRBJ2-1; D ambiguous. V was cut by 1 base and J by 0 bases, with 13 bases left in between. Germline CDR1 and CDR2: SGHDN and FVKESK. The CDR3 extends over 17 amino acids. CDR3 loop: CASSQGSPRFSYNEQFF. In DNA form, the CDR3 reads TGTGCCAGCAGCCAAGGCTCCCCCAGATTCTCCTACAATGAGCAGTTCTTC.

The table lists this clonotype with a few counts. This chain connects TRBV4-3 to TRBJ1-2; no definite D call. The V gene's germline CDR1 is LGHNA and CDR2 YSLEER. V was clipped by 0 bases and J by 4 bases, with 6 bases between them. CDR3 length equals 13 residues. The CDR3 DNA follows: TGCGCCAGCAGCCAAGATGTAGGCTATGGCTACACCTTC. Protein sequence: CASSQDVGYGYTF.

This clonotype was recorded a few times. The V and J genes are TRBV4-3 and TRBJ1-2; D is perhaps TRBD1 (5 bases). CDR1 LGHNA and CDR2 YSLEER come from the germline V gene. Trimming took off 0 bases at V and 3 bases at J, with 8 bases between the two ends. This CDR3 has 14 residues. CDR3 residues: CASSQERGYYGYTF. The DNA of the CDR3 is TGCGCCAGCAGCCAAGAACGGGGGTACTATGGCTACACCTTC.

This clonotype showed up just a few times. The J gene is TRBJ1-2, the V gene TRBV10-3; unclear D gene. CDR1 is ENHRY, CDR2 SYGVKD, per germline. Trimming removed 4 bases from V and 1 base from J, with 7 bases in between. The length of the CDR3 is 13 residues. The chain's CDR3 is CAISVVDNYGYTF. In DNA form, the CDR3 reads TGTGCCATCAGTGTTGTGGATAACTATGGCTACACCTTC.

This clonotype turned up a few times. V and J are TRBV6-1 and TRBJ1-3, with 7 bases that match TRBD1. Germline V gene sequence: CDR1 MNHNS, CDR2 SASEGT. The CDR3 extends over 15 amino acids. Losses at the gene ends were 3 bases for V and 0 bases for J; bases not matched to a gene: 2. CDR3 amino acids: CASSETGTSGNTIYF. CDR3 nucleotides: TGTGCCAGCAGTGAGACAGGGACCTCTGGAAACACCATATATTTT.

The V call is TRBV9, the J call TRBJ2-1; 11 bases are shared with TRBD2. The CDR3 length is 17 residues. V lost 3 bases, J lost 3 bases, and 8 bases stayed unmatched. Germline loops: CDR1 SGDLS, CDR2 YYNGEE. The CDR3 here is CASSDSTSGVLYNEQFF. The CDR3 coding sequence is TGTGCCAGCAGCGACTCGACTAGCGGGGTCCTCTACAATGAGCAGTTCTTC. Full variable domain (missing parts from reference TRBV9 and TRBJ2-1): DSGVTQTPKHLITATGQRVTLRCSPRSGDLSVYWYQQSLDQGLQFLIQYYNGEERAKGNILERFSAQQFPDLHSELNLSSLELGDSALYFCASSDSTSGVLYNEQFFGPGTRLTVL.

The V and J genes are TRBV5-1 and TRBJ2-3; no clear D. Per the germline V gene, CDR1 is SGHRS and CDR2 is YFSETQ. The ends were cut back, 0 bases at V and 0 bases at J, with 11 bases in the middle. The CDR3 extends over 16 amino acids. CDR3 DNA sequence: TGCGCCAGCAGCTTGGAGAGCGCTTCTAGCACAGATACGCAGTATTTT. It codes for CASSLESASSTDTQYF.

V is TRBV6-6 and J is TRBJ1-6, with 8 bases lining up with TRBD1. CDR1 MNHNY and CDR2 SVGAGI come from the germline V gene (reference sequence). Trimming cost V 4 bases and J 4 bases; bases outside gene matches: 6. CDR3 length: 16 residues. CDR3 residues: CASSSPDRVYNSPLHF. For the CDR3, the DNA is TGTGCCAGCAGTTCCCCGGACAGGGTATATAATTCACCCCTCCACTTT.

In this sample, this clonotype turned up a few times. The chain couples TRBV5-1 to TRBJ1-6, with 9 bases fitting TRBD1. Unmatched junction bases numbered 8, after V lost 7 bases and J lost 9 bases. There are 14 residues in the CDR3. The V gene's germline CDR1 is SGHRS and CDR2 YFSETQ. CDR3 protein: CASRYGQGTSPLHF. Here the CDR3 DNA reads TGCGCCAGCCGCTATGGACAGGGGACTTCACCCCTCCACTTT.

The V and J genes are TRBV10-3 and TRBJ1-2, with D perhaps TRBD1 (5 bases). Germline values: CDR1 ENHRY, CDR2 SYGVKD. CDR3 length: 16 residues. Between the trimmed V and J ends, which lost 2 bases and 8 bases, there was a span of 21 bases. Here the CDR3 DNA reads TGTGCCATCAGTGAGCCCCAGACGGGACCGAGGGGAGGCTACACCTTC. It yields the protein CAISEPQTGPRGGYTF.

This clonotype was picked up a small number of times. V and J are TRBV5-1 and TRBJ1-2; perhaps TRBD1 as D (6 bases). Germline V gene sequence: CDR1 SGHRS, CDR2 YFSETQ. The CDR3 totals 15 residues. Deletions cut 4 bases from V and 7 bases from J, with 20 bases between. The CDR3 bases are TGCGCCAGCAGCCCCGGGACAACTTTTAGTGGTGGCTACACCTTC. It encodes CASSPGTTFSGGYTF.

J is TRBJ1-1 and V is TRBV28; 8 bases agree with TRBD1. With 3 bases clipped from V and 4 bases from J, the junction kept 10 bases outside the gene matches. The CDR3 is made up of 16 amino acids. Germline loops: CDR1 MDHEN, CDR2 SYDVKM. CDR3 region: CASSFRPGGAGTEAFF. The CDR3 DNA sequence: TGTGCCAGCAGTTTTAGGCCAGGGGGCGCGGGCACTGAAGCTTTCTTT.

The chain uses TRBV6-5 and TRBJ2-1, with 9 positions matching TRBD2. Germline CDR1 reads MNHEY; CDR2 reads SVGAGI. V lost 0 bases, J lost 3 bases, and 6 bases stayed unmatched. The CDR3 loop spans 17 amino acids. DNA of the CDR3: TGTGCCAGCAGTTACTCGACTCCAGCGGGGGGCTACAATGAGCAGTTCTTC. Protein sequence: CASSYSTPAGGYNEQFF.

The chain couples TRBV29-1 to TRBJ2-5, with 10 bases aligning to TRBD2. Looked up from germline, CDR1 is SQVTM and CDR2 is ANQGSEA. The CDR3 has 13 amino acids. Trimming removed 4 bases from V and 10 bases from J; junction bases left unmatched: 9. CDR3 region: CSVASGGPRGQYF. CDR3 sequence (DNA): TGCAGCGTTGCTAGCGGGGGCCCCAGGGGCCAGTACTTC.

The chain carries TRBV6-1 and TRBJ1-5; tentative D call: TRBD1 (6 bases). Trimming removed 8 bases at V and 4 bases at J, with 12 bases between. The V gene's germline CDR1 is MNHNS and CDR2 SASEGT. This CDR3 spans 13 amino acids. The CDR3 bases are TGTGCCAGCTGTCAGGACAGAAATCAGCCCCAGCATTTT. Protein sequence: CASCQDRNQPQHF.

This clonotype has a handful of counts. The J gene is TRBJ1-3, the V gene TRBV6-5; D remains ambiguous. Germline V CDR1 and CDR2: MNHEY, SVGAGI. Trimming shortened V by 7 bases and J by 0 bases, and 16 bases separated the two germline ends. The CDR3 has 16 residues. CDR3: CASKGPSQDSGNTIYF. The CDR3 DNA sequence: TGTGCCAGCAAGGGTCCCTCCCAGGACTCTGGAAACACCATATATTTT.

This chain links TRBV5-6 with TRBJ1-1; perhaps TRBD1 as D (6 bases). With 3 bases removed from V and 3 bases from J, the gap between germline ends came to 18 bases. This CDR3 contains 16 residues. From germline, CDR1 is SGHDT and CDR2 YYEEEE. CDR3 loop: CASSWSQGQPYTEAFF. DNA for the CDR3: TGTGCCAGCAGCTGGTCCCAAGGACAGCCCTACACTGAAGCTTTCTTT.

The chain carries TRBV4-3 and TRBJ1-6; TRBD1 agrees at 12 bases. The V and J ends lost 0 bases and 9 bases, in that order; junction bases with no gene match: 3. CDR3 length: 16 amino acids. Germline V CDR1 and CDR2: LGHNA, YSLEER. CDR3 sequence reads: CASSQDGTGGSSPLHF. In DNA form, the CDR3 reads TGCGCCAGCAGCCAAGATGGGACAGGGGGCAGTTCACCCCTCCACTTT.

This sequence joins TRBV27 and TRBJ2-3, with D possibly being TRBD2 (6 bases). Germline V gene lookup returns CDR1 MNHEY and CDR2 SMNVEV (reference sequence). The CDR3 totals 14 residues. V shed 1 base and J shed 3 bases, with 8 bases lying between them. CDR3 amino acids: CASSLWGRTDTQYF. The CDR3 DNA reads TGTGCCAGCAGTTTATGGGGGAGGACAGATACGCAGTATTTT.